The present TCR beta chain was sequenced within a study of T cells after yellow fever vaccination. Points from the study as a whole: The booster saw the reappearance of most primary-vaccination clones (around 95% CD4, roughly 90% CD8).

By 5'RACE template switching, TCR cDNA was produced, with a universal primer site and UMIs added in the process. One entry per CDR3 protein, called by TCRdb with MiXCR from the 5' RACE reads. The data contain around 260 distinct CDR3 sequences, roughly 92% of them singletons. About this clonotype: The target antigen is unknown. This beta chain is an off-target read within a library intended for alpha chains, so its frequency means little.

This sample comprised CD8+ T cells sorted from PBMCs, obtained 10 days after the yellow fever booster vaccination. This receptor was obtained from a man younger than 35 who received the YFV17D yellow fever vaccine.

This CDR3 reads CASSFLPGGELFF. As DNA, the CDR3 is TGTGCCAGCAGCTTCCTGCCCGGCGGGGAGCTGTTTTTT. The chain combines TRBV11-2 with TRBJ2-2; no clear D gene. CDR1 SGHAT and CDR2 FQNNGV come from the germline V gene. Trimming pared 3 bases from V and 7 bases from J, leaving 9 bases between. The CDR3 totals 13 residues.